The 25 T cell receptor beta chains given below trace back to one sample, sequenced in a study of PD-L1 blockade in urothelial cancer. Time point given: pretreatment peripheral blood. Method: immunoSEQ multiplex PCR; TCRdb's copy keeps in-frame clones and lacks some. The sample lists over 30,000 clones; roughly 84% were seen once. Specimen: PBMCs, collected around atezolizumab (anti-PD-L1) treatment. Every receptor here comes from a man aged 55 to 70 with urothelial cancer.

This clone appeared once. This chain connects TRBV28 to TRBJ2-5; 14 bases agree with TRBD2. V was pared by 6 bases and J by 5 bases, with 11 bases of the junction left unmatched. Germline assignment: CDR1 MDHEN and CDR2 SYDVKM. The CDR3 sequence is 17 residues long. CDR3 bases: TGTGCCAGCAGCACACGGACCGGGACTAGCGGGAGCGAGACCCAGTACTTC. As protein: CASSTRTGTSGSETQYF. Full variable domain (remainder filled in from reference TRBV28 and TRBJ2-5): DVKVTQSSRYLVKRTGEKVFLECVQDMDHENMFWYRQDPGLGLRLIYFSYDVKMKEKGDIPEGYSVSREKKERFSLILESASTNQTSMYLCASSTRTGTSGSETQYFGPGTRLLVL.

CDR3 protein: CATSRDPTSGRGNEQFF. The CDR3 DNA is TGTGCCACCAGCAGAGACCCTACTAGCGGGAGAGGTAATGAGCAGTTCTTC. This chain uses TRBV15 with TRBJ2-1, with 11 bases lining up with TRBD2. This CDR3 comprises 17 residues. The ends lost 0 bases at V and 7 bases at J; junction bases unmatched: 8. Germline CDR1 reads LNHNV; CDR2 reads YYDKDF (reference sequence).

V and J are TRBV7-2 and TRBJ1-1, with 9 positions matching TRBD1. Germline V gene lookup returns CDR1 SGHTA and CDR2 FQGNSA. The CDR3 is 14 amino acids. With 5 bases clipped from V and 3 bases from J, the junction kept 4 bases outside the gene matches. CDR3 bases: TGTGCCAGCAGCCCGGGACAGGGCGACACTGAAGCTTTCTTT. Residues: CASSPGQGDTEAFF.

The rearrangement uses TRBV4-1 and TRBJ2-3, with D tentatively TRBD2 (5 bases). The CDR3 has 14 residues. V lost 1 base and J 4 bases, leaving 9 bases between the germline ends. Germline CDR1 is MGHRA and CDR2 is YSYEKL. The CDR3 here is CASSQVLAPDTQYF. In DNA, the CDR3 is TGCGCCAGCAGCCAAGTTCTAGCACCAGATACGCAGTATTTT.

This clone was seen just once. CDR3 sequence reads: CATSRDTQETQYF. In nucleotides, the CDR3 is TGTGCCACCAGCCGGGACACCCAAGAGACCCAGTACTTC. The V gene is TRBV15, the J gene TRBJ2-5; possible D gene TRBD1, 6 bases. Germline loops: CDR1 LNHNV, CDR2 YYDKDF (reference sequence). Trimming removed 5 bases from V and 1 base from J, with 8 bases in between. CDR3 length equals 13 residues.

The chain combines TRBV11-2 with TRBJ2-1; TRBD2 matches at 7 bases. J lost 7 bases, V lost 5 bases, and 11 bases had no gene match. The CDR3 contains 15 residues. From germline, CDR1 is SGHAT and CDR2 FQNNGV. CDR3 bases: TGTGCCAGCAGCACCGCGGGAGCCCCGGGTAATGAGCAGTTCTTC. Translation gives CASSTAGAPGNEQFF.

This clone was observed a handful of times. The chain carries TRBV9 and TRBJ2-7, with 10 positions matching TRBD2. Germline assignment: CDR1 SGDLS and CDR2 YYNGEE. With 0 bases clipped from V and 5 bases from J, the junction kept 8 bases outside the gene matches. The CDR3 is 16 residues long. CDR3 nucleotide sequence: TGTGCCAGCAGCGTAGGCCCTAGCGGGAGATTCGACGAGCAGTACTTC. It is translated as CASSVGPSGRFDEQYF. Filled out from reference TRBV9 and TRBJ2-7, the complete variable domain reads DSGVTQTPKHLITATGQRVTLRCSPRSGDLSVYWYQQSLDQGLQFLIQYYNGEERAKGNILERFSAQQFPDLHSELNLSSLELGDSALYFCASSVGPSGRFDEQYFGPGTRLTVT.

This sequence joins TRBV7-2 and TRBJ2-3; 11 positions match TRBD2. The V gene's germline CDR1 is SGHTA and CDR2 FQGNSA. The CDR3 totals 16 residues. V lost 4 bases and J lost 6; bases outside the gene matches: 9. CDR3 nucleotides: TGTGCCAGCAGCTCGTATAGCGGGAGGGCCCACGATACGCAGTATTTT. It yields the protein CASSSYSGRAHDTQYF.

The CDR3 DNA reads as TGTGCCAGCTCACCCCCCAGGTCCGGGGTAGGGACCCAGTACTTC. It codes for CASSPPRSGVGTQYF. The chain carries TRBV18 and TRBJ2-5; weak D call: TRBD2 (5 bases). Trimming took off 3 bases at V and 7 bases at J, with 18 bases between the two ends. This CDR3 spans 15 amino acids. Germline lookup yields CDR1 KGHSH and CDR2 LQKENI.

This rearrangement joins TRBV5-1 to TRBJ2-2; 10 positions agree with TRBD1. With V trimmed by 3 bases and J by 4 bases, 15 bases remained unmatched. CDR3 length: 19 amino acids. Germline V lookup: CDR1 SGHRS, CDR2 YFSETQ. In DNA, the CDR3 is TGCGCCAGCAGCTCAGCACCGGGACAGGGGACTTCGGGCACCGGGGAGCTGTTTTTT. Its protein is CASSSAPGQGTSGTGELFF.

The chain links TRBV10-3 to TRBJ2-7; D unclear. V was clipped by 5 bases and J by 7 bases, with 12 bases between them. The CDR3 is 12 residues long. Germline V lookup: CDR1 ENHRY, CDR2 SYGVKD. CDR3 in DNA: TGTGCCATCAGTCCCGGAGAGGTAGAGCAGTACTTC. The encoded protein is CAISPGEVEQYF.

V is TRBV11-2 and J is TRBJ2-5, with 7 bases matching TRBD1. There are 14 residues in the CDR3. With V trimmed by 6 bases and J by 4 bases, 8 bases remained unmatched. CDR1 is SGHAT and CDR2 is FQNNGV in the germline V gene. The CDR3 DNA reads as TGTGCCAGCAGTCGAAGGGGGCTGGGAGAGACCCAGTACTTC. It translates to CASSRRGLGETQYF.

Regarding this clone: Germline and junction disagree at one end, which may indicate a read error. V usage is TRBV7-7 and J usage is TRBJ2-5, with a weak D call TRBD2 (7 bases). CDR3 size: 16 residues. Germline lookup yields CDR1 SSHAT and CDR2 FNYEAQ (reference sequence). This chain's CDR3 is CASSLVGGADQETQYF. In nucleotides, the CDR3 is TGTGCTAGCAGCTTAGTTGGGGGGGCAGACCAAGAGACCCAGTACTTC.

The chain uses TRBV15 and TRBJ1-1, with TRBD1 as a possible D gene (5 bases). Deletions cut 0 bases from V and 0 bases from J, with 8 bases between. From germline, CDR1 is LNHNV and CDR2 YYDKDF (reference sequence). The CDR3 contains 15 residues. The CDR3 sequence: CATSRDRGVNTEAFF. CDR3 DNA sequence: TGTGCCACCAGCAGAGATCGGGGGGTGAACACTGAAGCTTTCTTT.

The gene calls are TRBV29-1 and TRBJ1-6; D ambiguous. Trimming took 7 bases from V and 7 from J, leaving 17 bases between them. The CDR3 runs to 14 residues. CDR1 is SQVTM, CDR2 ANQGSEA, per germline. The CDR3 sequence is CSAGRERGNSPLHF. In DNA form, the CDR3 reads TGCAGCGCAGGACGGGAACGAGGGAATTCACCCCTCCACTTT.

This rearrangement joins TRBV6-6 to TRBJ1-5, with TRBD1 matching 7 bases. CDR3 length: 15 amino acids. The germline V gene has CDR1 MNHNY and CDR2 SVGAGI (reference sequence). V was clipped by 2 bases and J by 0 bases; unmatched bases: 1. The CDR3 region has the DNA TGTGCCAGCAGTTACCGGGACAGTAGCAATCAGCCCCAGCATTTT. It is translated as CASSYRDSSNQPQHF.

The chain combines TRBV7-9 with TRBJ2-3, with 10 bases matching TRBD1. The CDR3 length is 15 residues. Looked up from germline, CDR1 is SEHNR and CDR2 is FQNEAQ (reference sequence). Trimming took 4 bases from V and 8 from J; bases not matched to a gene: 9. The CDR3 spells CASSSRQGASITQYF. DNA of the CDR3: TGTGCCAGCAGCTCTAGACAGGGGGCATCAATTACGCAGTATTTT.

This rearrangement joins TRBV2 to TRBJ2-7; 7 bases fit TRBD1. Per germline, CDR1 SNHLY and CDR2 FYNNEI. V lost 10 bases to trimming and J lost 2 bases; unmatched junction nucleotides: 11. The CDR3 is made up of 14 amino acids. CDR3 residues: CATISGTAPYEQYF. The CDR3 region has the DNA TGTGCCACCATATCCGGGACAGCTCCCTACGAGCAGTACTTC.

This clone was observed a single time. This chain links TRBV28 with TRBJ1-6; possible D gene TRBD1, 6 bases. This CDR3 region has 18 residues. Trimming stripped 5 bases from V and 5 bases from J, with 22 bases between. Per the germline V gene, CDR1 is MDHEN and CDR2 is SYDVKM. The CDR3 sequence is CASSERAPRTVHNSPLHF. In nucleotides, the CDR3 is TGTGCCAGCAGTGAGAGGGCCCCCCGGACAGTTCATAATTCACCCCTCCACTTT.

The chain employs TRBV15 and TRBJ1-4; TRBD1 matches at 7 bases. The V segment lost 0 bases and the J segment 4 bases; nucleotides outside the gene matches: 8. Germline CDR1 reads LNHNV; CDR2 reads YYDKDF (reference sequence). The CDR3 loop spans 17 amino acids. For the CDR3, the DNA is TGTGCCACCAGCAGAGAGGCGGGACAGAGAATTAATGAAAAACTGTTTTTT. It yields the protein CATSREAGQRINEKLFF.

The chain is built from TRBV28 and TRBJ1-4, with 9 bases fitting TRBD1. Looked up from germline, CDR1 is MDHEN and CDR2 is SYDVKM. The junction had 8 bases not matched to a gene; V was cut back by 6 bases and J by 6 bases. This CDR3 region has 15 residues. The CDR3 DNA reads as TGTGCCAGCAGAATGCCGGGACAGGGATATGAAAAACTGTTTTTT. It is translated as CASRMPGQGYEKLFF.

The chain employs TRBV2 and TRBJ2-6, with D unclear. The CDR3 extends over 14 amino acids. Per germline, CDR1 SNHLY and CDR2 FYNNEI. V was shortened by 6 bases and J by 2 bases, with 8 bases between the two germline ends. Here the CDR3 DNA reads TGTGCCAGCAGGATAAAGCCTGGGGCCAACGTCCTGACTTTC. This codes for CASRIKPGANVLTF.

This clone has just a few counts. The chain combines TRBV7-6 with TRBJ2-2; possibly TRBD1 for D (6 bases). V was cut by 1 base and J by 4 bases, with 13 bases left in between. The CDR3 has 16 residues. Germline V gives CDR1 SGHVS, CDR2 FNYEAQ. Here the CDR3 DNA reads TGTGCCAGCAGCTTAGATCAGGGGCGCGGCACCGGGGAGCTGTTTTTT. Protein product: CASSLDQGRGTGELFF.

The chain links TRBV9 to TRBJ2-5, with a tentative D call TRBD2 (5 bases). V was pared by 0 bases and J by 0 bases, with 15 bases between. Germline V gene lookup returns CDR1 SGDLS and CDR2 YYNGEE. CDR3 length equals 17 residues. CDR3 bases: TGTGCCAGCAGCGTAGGGCCCTCTGGACTGGACCAAGAGACCCAGTACTTC. Protein sequence: CASSVGPSGLDQETQYF.

Comments on this clone: Other DNA sequences of this sample code for an identical CDR3. The chain links TRBV5-4 to TRBJ1-1; TRBD1 is a possible D gene (6 bases). Trimming removed 0 bases at V and 0 bases at J, with 9 bases between. The CDR3 length is 15 residues. Germline lookup yields CDR1 SGHNT and CDR2 YYREEE (reference sequence). The CDR3 is CASSLDRVMNTEAFF. In nucleotides, the CDR3 is TGTGCCAGCAGCTTGGACAGGGTTATGAACACTGAAGCTTTCTTT.